These T cell receptor beta chains were read from a single sample in a study of T cell repertoires in cytomegalovirus infection. A single record per CDR3 protein comes from TCRdb applying MiXCR to the reads. The data hold 800,000 to 950,000 distinct CDR3 sequences, with about 33% observed a single time. No cognate antigen is known for these TCRs. The sample was cultured CD8+ T cells from PBMCs, taken from culture after CMV antigen stimulation. The receptors derive from a human donor in good health (CMV status not recorded). Some clones in this sample may be carry-over from other donors' samples. Each CDR3 is given with its conserved first and last residue. Fields, in order: J gene, V gene, D gene, clone size, CDR3 DNA, CDR3 protein. The D gene is left open where the match is weak. Only some rows state a clone size, as once, few, many or a class for expanded clones.

TRBJ2-2	TRBV18	NA	NA	TGTGCCAGCTCACCACCAGGGACCACCGGGGAGCTGTTTTTT	CASSPPGTTGELFF
TRBJ1-5	TRBV6-1	NA	NA	TGTGCCAGCAGTGGACTACAGGTCTTCAATCAGCCCCAGCATTTT	CASSGLQVFNQPQHF
TRBJ2-5	TRBV2	NA	few	TGTGCCAGCAGTGTGGCCAGCGGGTTCCCATCAGGGGATGAAGAGACCCAGTACTTC	CASSVASGFPSGDEETQYF
TRBJ1-2	TRBV29-1	NA	NA	TGCAGCGTTGCCCCGGACGGAGTATCTTCCTATGGCTACACCTTC	CSVAPDGVSSYGYTF
TRBJ1-4	TRBV7-8	TRBD1	many	TGTGCCAGCAGCCCGTCCCGGGACAGGGACGGAGGGGAAAAACTGTTTTTT	CASSPSRDRDGGEKLFF
TRBJ1-4	TRBV5-1	NA	NA	TGCGCCAGCAGCTTCGGAGGGGGTGAAAAACTGTTTTTT	CASSFGGGEKLFF
TRBJ1-2	TRBV7-8	NA	few	TGTGCCAGCAGCTGGGAAGGTCGACCGGGAGGCTACACCTTC	CASSWEGRPGGYTF
TRBJ2-4	TRBV12-3/TRBV12-4	TRBD1	many	TGTGCCAGCAGCCTAGGGGACAGGGGGAGGGACATTCAGTACTTC	CASSLGDRGRDIQYF
TRBJ1-1	TRBV7-3	NA	few	TGTGCCAGCAGCTCCACGGGGGAGGTGATAGCTGAAGCTTTCTTT	CASSSTGEVIAEAFF
TRBJ1-1	TRBV11-3	NA	NA	TGTGCCAGCAGCTCGGACAGAGACCACACTGAAGCTTTCTTT	CASSSDRDHTEAFF
TRBJ2-3	TRBV5-4	TRBD1	few	TGTGCCAGCAGCCGGGACAGGGAATTAAGCACAGATACGCAGTATTTT	CASSRDRELSTDTQYF
TRBJ2-1	TRBV12-3/TRBV12-4	TRBD1	NA	TGTGCCAGCAGTAAAGGGACAGGGGACGAGCAGTTCTTC	CASSKGTGDEQFF
TRBJ2-3	TRBV9	NA	NA	TGTGCCAGCAACCCTGAACGGGGGAACCTGGCAGATACGCAGTATTTT	CASNPERGNLADTQYF
TRBJ2-1	TRBV5-1	TRBD2	NA	TGCGCCAGCAGCTTGGCGTTTAGCGGGGGGGCTAATGAGCAGTTCTTC	CASSLAFSGGANEQFF
TRBJ2-3	TRBV6-5	NA	NA	TGTGCCAGCAAGTTGGGAGCAGATACGCAGTATTTT	CASKLGADTQYF
TRBJ1-1	TRBV27	NA	few	TGTGCCAGCAGCCCTACAGGGTTGAAGAACACTGAAGCTTTCTTT	CASSPTGLKNTEAFF
TRBJ1-2	TRBV12-3/TRBV12-4	TRBD1	NA	TGTGCCAGCAGTTTAAGCGGCGCTGGGACAGGGCTCTTTGGCTACACCTTC	CASSLSGAGTGLFGYTF
TRBJ2-1	TRBV6-2/TRBV6-3	TRBD1	NA	TGTGCCAGCAGTTACGGGGGACAGGGGGCCTACCATGAGCAGTTCTTC	CASSYGGQGAYHEQFF
TRBJ2-1	TRBV6-5	NA	NA	TGTGCCAGCAACGAAGGCGGAACCTACAATGAGCAGTTCTTC	CASNEGGTYNEQFF
TRBJ1-1	TRBV7-6	NA	few	TGTGCTAGCAGCCCCAAATGGCGCTCGGGACCGCCGAACACTGAAGCTTTCTTT	CASSPKWRSGPPNTEAFF
TRBJ2-7	TRBV7-8	NA	many	TGTGCCAGCAGCTGGGGTTCCTCCTACGAGCAGTACTTC	CASSWGSSYEQYF
TRBJ1-6	TRBV6-1	TRBD1	few	TGTGCCAGCAGTGAAAACAGGGGAGGGATCCTATTGGCCCTCCACTTT	CASSENRGGILLALHF
TRBJ1-2	TRBV6-5	NA	few	TGTGCCAGCAGTGACCGGGACAACTATGGCTACACCTTC	CASSDRDNYGYTF